This T cell receptor beta chain is from a study of blood T cell repertoires in COVID-19. Overall study: There were acute and convalescent COVID-19 samples, and they came from the United States, Italy and Spain. PBMCs, B-cell-depleted T cells, or T cells provided the cDNA or gDNA that made up the material.

Seattle's enrolled individuals joined amid active infection and were then monitored longitudinally. V was shortened by 8 bases and J by 2 bases, with 16 bases between the two germline ends. The CDR3 runs to 14 residues. The germline CDR1 and CDR2 sequences are MNHEY and SVGAGI. Original data processing: Reference gene primer amplification in the assay estimated nucleated cell counts. Assay used: immunoSEQ multiplex PCR; TCRdb lists only in-frame clones, some missing. From that table come the V and J calls and clone size; the DNA was used to work out D and trimming. The sample records 300,000 to 350,000 clones, nearly 90% being singletons.

This TCR derives from a woman between 35 and 50 years old with COVID-19, enrolled during active disease. The chain has TRBV6-5 and TRBJ2-7, with D tentatively TRBD1 (6 bases). Sequencing was performed on peripheral blood. CDR3 in amino acids: CASGPRGFPYEQYF. Written as DNA, the CDR3 is TGTGCCAGCGGACCCAGGGGTTTCCCCTACGAGCAGTACTTC.